This T cell receptor (beta chain) comes out of a study of blood T cell repertoires in COVID-19. Study details: From T cells, B-cell-depleted T cells, or PBMCs came the material, which was cDNA or gDNA.

This clone was detected once. Recruits, aged roughly 18 to 95 years, lived in 24 US areas. Clinical history reported by participants formed the basis on which cohorts were assigned. Two negative PCRs, clearance, or symptom resolution had been documented for recovered Cohort 3 donors. Libraries were prepared by immunoSEQ multiplex PCR; TCRdb keeps only in-frame clonotypes and omits some of them. The sample holds about 350,000 clones, roughly 87% seen once. Material: PBMCs or T cells enriched from blood (not recorded which). The sequence was obtained from a woman aged 25 to 45 who had recovered from COVID-19.

This CDR3 is CASSDGTGNYGYTF. CDR3 in DNA: TGCGCCAGCAGCGATGGGACTGGCAACTATGGCTACACCTTC. The rearrangement joins TRBV5-1 to TRBJ1-2; D perhaps matches TRBD1 (5 bases). CDR1 is SGHRS, CDR2 YFSETQ, per germline. This CDR3 has 14 amino acids. Trimming cost V 4 bases and J 2 bases, with 12 bases left between them.